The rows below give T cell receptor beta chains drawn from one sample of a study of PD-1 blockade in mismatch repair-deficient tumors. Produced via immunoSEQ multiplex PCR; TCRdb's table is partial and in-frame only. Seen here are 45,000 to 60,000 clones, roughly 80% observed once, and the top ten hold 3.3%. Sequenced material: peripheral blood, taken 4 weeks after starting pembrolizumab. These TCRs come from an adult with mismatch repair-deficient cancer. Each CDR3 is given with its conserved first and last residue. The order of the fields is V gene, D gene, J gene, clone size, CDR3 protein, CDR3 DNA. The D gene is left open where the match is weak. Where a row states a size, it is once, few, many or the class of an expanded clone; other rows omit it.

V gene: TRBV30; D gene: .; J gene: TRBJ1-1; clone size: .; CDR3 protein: CAHKRLVNTEAFF; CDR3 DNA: TGTGCCCACAAGCGGCTCGTGAACACTGAAGCTTTCTTT
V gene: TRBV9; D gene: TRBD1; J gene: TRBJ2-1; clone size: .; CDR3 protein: CASSVDGQDRGSYNEQFF; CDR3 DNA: TGTGCCAGCAGCGTAGATGGACAAGACAGGGGCTCCTACAATGAGCAGTTCTTC
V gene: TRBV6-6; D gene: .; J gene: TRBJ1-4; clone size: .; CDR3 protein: CASSRGDNEKLFF; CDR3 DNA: TGTGCCAGCAGTCGAGGTGATAATGAAAAACTGTTTTTT
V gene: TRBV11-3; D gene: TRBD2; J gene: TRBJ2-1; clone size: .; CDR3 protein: CASSLGQTSGSVHEQFF; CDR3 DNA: TGTGCCAGCAGCTTAGGCCAGACTAGCGGGAGCGTACATGAGCAGTTCTTC
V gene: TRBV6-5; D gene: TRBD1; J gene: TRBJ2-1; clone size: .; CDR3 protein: CASSRGTGGNEQFF; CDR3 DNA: TGTGCCAGCAGTCGCGGGACAGGGGGCAATGAGCAGTTCTTC
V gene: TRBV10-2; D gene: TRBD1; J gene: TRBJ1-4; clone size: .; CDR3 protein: CASSVDRVGGEKLFF; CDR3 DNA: TGCGCCAGCAGTGTGGACAGGGTGGGTGGTGAAAAACTGTTTTTT
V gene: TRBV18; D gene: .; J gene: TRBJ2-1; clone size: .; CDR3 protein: CASAPPSGANEQFF; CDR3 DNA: TGTGCCAGCGCCCCCCCGTCCGGGGCCAATGAGCAGTTCTTC
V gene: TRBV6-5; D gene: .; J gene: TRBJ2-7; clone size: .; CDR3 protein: CASTPGHRTYEQYF; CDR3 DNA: TGTGCCAGCACCCCGGGACACCGAACCTACGAGCAGTACTTC
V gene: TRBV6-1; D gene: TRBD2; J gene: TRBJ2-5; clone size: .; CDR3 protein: CASSASGRALETQYF; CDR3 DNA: TGTGCCAGCAGTGCTAGCGGGAGGGCCTTGGAGACCCAGTACTTC
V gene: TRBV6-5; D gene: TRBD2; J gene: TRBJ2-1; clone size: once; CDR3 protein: CASSYYSSGNNEQFF; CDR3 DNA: TGTGCCAGCAGTTACTATTCTAGCGGTAACAATGAGCAGTTCTTC
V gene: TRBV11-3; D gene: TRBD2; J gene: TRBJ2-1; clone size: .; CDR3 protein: CASSLGLAGDNEQFF; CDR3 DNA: TGTGCCAGCAGCTTAGGCCTAGCGGGAGACAATGAGCAGTTCTTC
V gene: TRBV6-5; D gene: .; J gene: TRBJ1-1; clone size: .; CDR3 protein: CASSLGRLNTEAFF; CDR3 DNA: TGTGCCAGCAGCCTGGGACGGTTGAACACTGAAGCTTTCTTT
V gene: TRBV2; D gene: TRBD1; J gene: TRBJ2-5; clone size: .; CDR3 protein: CASRGSGQQETQYF; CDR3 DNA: TGTGCCAGCCGGGGATCGGGACAGCAAGAGACCCAGTACTTC
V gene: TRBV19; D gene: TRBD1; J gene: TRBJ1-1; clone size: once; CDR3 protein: CAISEGTGALNTEAFF; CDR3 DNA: TGTGCCATCTCCGAAGGGACAGGGGCCTTAAACACTGAAGCTTTCTTT
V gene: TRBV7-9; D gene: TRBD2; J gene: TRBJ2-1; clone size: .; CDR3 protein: CASSPPRLADRREQFF; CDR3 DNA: TGTGCCAGCAGCCCCCCCCGACTAGCGGATCGCCGGGAGCAGTTCTTC
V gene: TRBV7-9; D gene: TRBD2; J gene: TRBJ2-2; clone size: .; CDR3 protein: CASSSGLAGRAGELFF; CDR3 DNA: TGTGCCAGCAGCTCCGGACTAGCGGGAAGGGCCGGGGAGCTGTTTTTT
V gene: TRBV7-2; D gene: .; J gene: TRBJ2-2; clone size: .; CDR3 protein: CASSIGLFNTGELFF; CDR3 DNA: TGTGCCAGCAGCATAGGACTTTTTAACACCGGGGAGCTGTTTTTT
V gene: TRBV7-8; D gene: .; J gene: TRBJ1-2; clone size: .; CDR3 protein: CASSLVALGGYTF; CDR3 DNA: TGTGCCAGCAGCTTAGTGGCCCTGGGAGGCTACACCTTC
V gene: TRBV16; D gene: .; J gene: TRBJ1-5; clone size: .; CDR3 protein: CASKWEFGSNQPQHF; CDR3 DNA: TGTGCCAGCAAATGGGAATTTGGAAGCAATCAGCCCCAGCATTTT
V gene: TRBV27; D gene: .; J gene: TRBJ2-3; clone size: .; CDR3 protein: CASSILGTDTQYF; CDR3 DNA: TGTGCCAGCAGTATCCTTGGCACAGATACGCAGTATTTT
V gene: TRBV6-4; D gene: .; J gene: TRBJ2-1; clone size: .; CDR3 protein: CASRPSEGSYNEQFF; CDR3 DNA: TGTGCCAGCAGGCCCAGCGAAGGCTCCTACAATGAGCAGTTCTTC
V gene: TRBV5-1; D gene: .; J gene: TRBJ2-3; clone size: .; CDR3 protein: CASSGGGQTDTQYF; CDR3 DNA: TGCGCCAGCAGCGGGGGGGGACAGACAGATACGCAGTATTTT
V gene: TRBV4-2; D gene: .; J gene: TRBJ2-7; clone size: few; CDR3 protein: CASSRAVTYEQYF; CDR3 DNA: TGTGCCAGCAGCCGGGCCGTGACCTACGAGCAGTACTTC
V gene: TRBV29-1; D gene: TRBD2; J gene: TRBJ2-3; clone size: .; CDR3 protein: CSVELASGYNTDTQYF; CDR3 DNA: TGCAGCGTTGAATTGGCTAGCGGGTATAACACAGATACGCAGTATTTT
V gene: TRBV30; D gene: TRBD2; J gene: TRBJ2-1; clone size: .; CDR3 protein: CAWRTGTSSYNEQFF; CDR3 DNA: TGTGCCTGGAGGACCGGGACTAGCTCCTACAATGAGCAGTTCTTC
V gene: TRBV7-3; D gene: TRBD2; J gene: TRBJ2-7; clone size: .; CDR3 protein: CASSLIPSGINEQYF; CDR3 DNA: TGTGCCAGCAGCTTAATTCCTAGCGGGATCAACGAGCAGTACTTC
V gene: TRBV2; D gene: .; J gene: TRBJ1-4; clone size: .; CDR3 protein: CASSEWTSTNEKLFF; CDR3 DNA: TGTGCCAGCAGTGAATGGACCTCAACTAATGAAAAACTGTTTTTT
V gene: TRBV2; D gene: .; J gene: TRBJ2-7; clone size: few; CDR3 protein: CASSLATYEQYF; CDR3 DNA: TGTGCCAGCAGCTTAGCTACCTACGAGCAGTACTTC
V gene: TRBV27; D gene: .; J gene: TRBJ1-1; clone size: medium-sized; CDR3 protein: CASSLSLNTEAFF; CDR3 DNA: TGTGCCAGCAGTTTATCCCTGAACACTGAAGCTTTCTTT
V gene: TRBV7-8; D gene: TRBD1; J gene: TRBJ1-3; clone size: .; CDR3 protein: CASSLGTGTGENTIYF; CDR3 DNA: TGTGCCAGCAGCTTAGGGACCGGGACAGGGGAAAACACCATATATTTT
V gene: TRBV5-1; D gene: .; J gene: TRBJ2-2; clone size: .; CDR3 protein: CASSRTTANTGELFF; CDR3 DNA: TGCGCCAGCAGCCGGACAACCGCGAACACCGGGGAGCTGTTTTTT
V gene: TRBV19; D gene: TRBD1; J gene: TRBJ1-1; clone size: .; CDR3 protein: CASETGAGTEAFF; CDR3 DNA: TGTGCCAGTGAGACAGGGGCGGGCACTGAAGCTTTCTTT
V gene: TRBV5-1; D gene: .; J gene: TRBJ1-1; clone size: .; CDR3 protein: CASRDNAGEKAFF; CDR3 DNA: TGCGCCAGCAGGGACAATGCAGGGGAGAAAGCTTTCTTT
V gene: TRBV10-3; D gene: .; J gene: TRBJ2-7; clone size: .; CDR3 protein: CAISDTSYEQYF; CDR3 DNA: TGTGCCATCAGTGATACATCCTACGAGCAGTACTTC
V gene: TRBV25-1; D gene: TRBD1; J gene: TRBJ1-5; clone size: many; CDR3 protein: CASSGGQANEPQHF; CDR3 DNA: TGTGCCAGCAGTGGGGGACAGGCCAATGAGCCCCAGCATTTT
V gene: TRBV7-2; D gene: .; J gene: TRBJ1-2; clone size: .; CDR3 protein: CASSSQYRVPNYGYTF; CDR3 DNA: TGTGCCAGCAGCTCGCAATACAGGGTTCCTAACTATGGCTACACCTTC
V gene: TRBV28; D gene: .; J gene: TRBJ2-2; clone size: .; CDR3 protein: CASSLASSGELFF; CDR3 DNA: TGTGCCAGCAGTTTGGCTAGCTCCGGGGAGCTGTTTTTT
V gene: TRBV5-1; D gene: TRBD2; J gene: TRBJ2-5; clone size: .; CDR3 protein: CASSAWSGGETQYF; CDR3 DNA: TGCGCCAGCAGCGCTTGGTCGGGGGGGGAGACCCAGTACTTC
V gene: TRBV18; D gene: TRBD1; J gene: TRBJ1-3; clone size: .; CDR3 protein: CASSPETGPTGNTIYF; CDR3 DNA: TGTGCCAGCTCACCTGAGACAGGGCCCACTGGAAACACCATATATTTT
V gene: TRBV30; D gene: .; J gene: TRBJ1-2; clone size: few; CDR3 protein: CAWSVGGTIDGYTF; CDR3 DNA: TGTGCCTGGAGTGTTGGGGGAACGATTGATGGCTACACCTTC
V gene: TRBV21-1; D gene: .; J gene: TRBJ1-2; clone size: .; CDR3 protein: CASSKVREGLYGYTF; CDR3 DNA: TGTGCCAGCAGCAAAGTCAGGGAGGGTCTCTATGGCTACACCTTC
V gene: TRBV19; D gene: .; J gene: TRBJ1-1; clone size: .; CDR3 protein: CASSMGRSRMNTEAFF; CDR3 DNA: TGTGCCAGTAGTATGGGACGGAGCCGCATGAACACTGAAGCTTTCTTT
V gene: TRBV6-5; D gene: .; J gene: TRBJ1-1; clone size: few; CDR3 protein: CATKWKELNTEAFF; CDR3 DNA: TGTGCCACGAAGTGGAAGGAGTTGAACACTGAAGCTTTCTTT
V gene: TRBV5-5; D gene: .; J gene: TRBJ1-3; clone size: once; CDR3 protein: CASSLAPRAHSGNTIYF; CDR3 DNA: TGTGCCAGCAGCTTGGCCCCGCGGGCCCACTCTGGAAACACCATATATTTT
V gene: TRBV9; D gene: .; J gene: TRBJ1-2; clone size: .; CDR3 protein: CASSVPGSNGYTF; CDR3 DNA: TGTGCCAGCAGCGTCCCAGGAAGCAATGGCTACACCTTC
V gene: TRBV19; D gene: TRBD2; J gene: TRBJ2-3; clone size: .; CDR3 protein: CASSMAGVGDTQYF; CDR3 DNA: TGTGCCAGTAGTATGGCGGGAGTAGGAGATACGCAGTATTTT
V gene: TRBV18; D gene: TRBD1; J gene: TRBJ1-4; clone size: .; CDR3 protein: CASSPGPGGDEKLFF; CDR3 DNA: TGTGCCAGCTCACCAGGTCCAGGGGGAGATGAAAAACTGTTTTTT
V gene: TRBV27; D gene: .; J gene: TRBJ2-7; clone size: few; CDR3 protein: CASSTWEGRYEQYF; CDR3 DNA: TGTGCCAGCAGCACCTGGGAAGGCCGCTACGAGCAGTACTTC
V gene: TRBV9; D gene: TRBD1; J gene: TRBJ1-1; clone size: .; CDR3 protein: CASSVAGTGSEEAFF; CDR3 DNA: TGTGCCAGCAGCGTAGCTGGGACAGGGTCGGAGGAAGCTTTCTTT
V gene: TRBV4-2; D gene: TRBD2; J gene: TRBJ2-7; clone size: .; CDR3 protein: CASSQDYTSGISVYEQYF; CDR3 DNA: TGTGCCAGCAGCCAAGATTACACTAGCGGGATCTCCGTCTACGAGCAGTACTTC
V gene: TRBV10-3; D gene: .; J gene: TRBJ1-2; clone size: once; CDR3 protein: CAISDRPNYGYTF; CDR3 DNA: TGTGCCATCAGTGATAGGCCCAACTATGGCTACACCTTC
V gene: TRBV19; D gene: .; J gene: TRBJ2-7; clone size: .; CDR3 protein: CATTPGRWGYEQYF; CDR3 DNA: TGTGCCACCACGCCGGGACGCTGGGGGTACGAGCAGTACTTC
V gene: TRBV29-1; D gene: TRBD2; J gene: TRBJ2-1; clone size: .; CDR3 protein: CSVEYAGLAGGVNEQFF; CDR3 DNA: TGCAGCGTGGAATATGCAGGACTAGCGGGAGGGGTGAATGAGCAGTTCTTC
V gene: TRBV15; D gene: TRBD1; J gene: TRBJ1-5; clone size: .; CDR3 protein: CATSSRGQRPQPQHF; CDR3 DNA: TGTGCCACCAGCTCCCGGGGACAGCGGCCTCAGCCCCAGCATTTT